This T cell receptor beta chain comes out of a study of CD4 and CD8 cells across lung adenocarcinoma regions. MiXCR, run by TCRdb on the PCR reads, gives a single entry per CDR3 protein. The sample lists around 16,000 distinct CDR3 sequences, around 55% occurring once. About this clonotype itself: Germline and junction disagree at one end, which may indicate a read error.

Looked up from germline, CDR1 is ENHRY and CDR2 is SYGVKD. The CDR3 loop spans 16 amino acids. The source of this sequence is a female donor with lung adenocarcinoma. The CD4 and CD8 labels of this study may be unreliable. This chain connects TRBV10-3 to TRBJ2-5; D is possibly TRBD1 or TRBD2 (6 bases each). The sequenced sample consisted of CD8+ T cells from the center of a lung tumor. The CDR3 reads CAIRGNGGSDADTQYF. The CDR3, as DNA: TGTGCCATCAGGGGGAACGGGGGCAGTGACGCAGATACCCAGTACTTT.